This entry concerns a single TCR beta chain. Its target is not known. This entry is derived from a study of CD4+ T cells in melanoma. General observations from the study: A reported correlation linked neoantigen-specific CD4+ T cells to CD8+, macrophage and B cell function. In melanoma, neoantigen-specific CD4+ T cells reportedly differed in differentiation state.

Measured with immunoSEQ multiplex PCR; TCRdb has only the in-frame clones, and not every one. The sample has some 110,000 clones, about nine tenths seen once. V was trimmed by 5 bases and J by 2 bases, leaving 9 bases between them. This CDR3 comprises 13 residues. The germline V gene has CDR1 LNHDA and CDR2 SQIVND (reference sequence). This chain connects TRBV19 to TRBJ1-2; D gene unclear. The clonotype comes from a human donor with melanoma. The sequenced sample was peripheral blood. This chain's CDR3 is CASSWVGNYGYTF. CDR3 DNA sequence: TGTGCCAGTAGTTGGGTGGGAAACTATGGCTACACCTTC.